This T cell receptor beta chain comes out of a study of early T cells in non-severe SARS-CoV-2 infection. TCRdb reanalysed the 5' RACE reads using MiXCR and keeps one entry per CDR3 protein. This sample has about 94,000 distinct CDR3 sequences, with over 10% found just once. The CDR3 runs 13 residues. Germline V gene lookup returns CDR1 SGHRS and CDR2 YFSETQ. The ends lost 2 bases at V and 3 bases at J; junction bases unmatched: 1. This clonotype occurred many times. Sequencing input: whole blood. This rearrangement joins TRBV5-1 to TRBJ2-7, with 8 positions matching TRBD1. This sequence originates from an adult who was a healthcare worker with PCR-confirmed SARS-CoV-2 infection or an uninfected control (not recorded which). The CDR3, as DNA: TGCGCCAGCAGCTTCGACAGGGGCTACGAGCAGTACTTC. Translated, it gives CASSFDRGYEQYF. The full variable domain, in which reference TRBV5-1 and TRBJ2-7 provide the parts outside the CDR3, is KAGVTQTPRYLIKTRGQQVTLSCSPISGHRSVSWYQQTPGQGLQFLFEYFSETQRNKGNFPGRFSGRQFSNSRSEMNVSTLELGDSALYLCASSFDRGYEQYFGPGTRLTVT.